The 31 T cell receptor beta chains in this list originate from one sample, sequenced in a study of Graves' ophthalmopathy and Graves' hyperthyroidism (dated by TCRdb to the late 2010s). Sequencing was performed on an Illumina HiSeq 2000. TCR beta CDR3 regions were amplified from RNA transcripts for repertoire sequencing. HTBI primers and the Qiagen OneStep RT-PCR kit were used in a first-round RT-PCR, which was followed by a second-round multiplex PCR, size selection and purification. TCRdb redid the processing of the public reads, applying fastp at Q25 and MiXCR, and retained in-frame beta chains. Each record represents a unique CDR3 protein, reported with the most common genes and DNA among its rows. This sample holds under 800,000 distinct CDR3 sequences; about a fifth were observed only once. The top ten hold more than 5.5% of the sample. The sequenced sample consisted of peripheral blood. Receptors were obtained from a young woman with stable Graves' hyperthyroidism. Some clones in this sample may be carry-over from other donors' samples. Donor details come from another sample of the same person, matched by shared clones.

This clonotype was seen many times. The J gene is TRBJ2-5, the V gene TRBV3-1; 13 bases agree with TRBD2. V lost 4 bases and J lost 4; bases outside the gene matches: 3. Germline V gene data show CDR1 as LGHDT and CDR2 as YNNKEL (reference sequence). The CDR3 extends over 15 amino acids. The CDR3 DNA is TGTGCCAGCAGCCGGCGGACTAGCGGGGGAGAGACCCAGTACTTC. Amino acid sequence: CASSRRTSGGETQYF.

Ten or more counts support this clonotype. The chain uses TRBV28 and TRBJ1-5, with D hard to call. V lost 10 bases, J lost 3 bases, and 10 bases lay in between. This CDR3 spans 12 amino acids. From germline, CDR1 is MDHEN and CDR2 SYDVKM. The chain's CDR3 is CATEQFNQPQHF. In DNA, the CDR3 is TGTGCCACGGAACAGTTCAATCAGCCCCAGCATTTT.

This clonotype was counted ten times or more. The DNA for the CDR3 is TGTGCCAGCAGTTTAAGACTCTCTGGCTACACCTTC. It translates to CASSLRLSGYTF. This chain connects TRBV12-3 or TRBV12-4 to TRBJ1-2, with no clear D. The CDR3 has 12 residues. V was pared by 2 bases and J by 7 bases, with 8 bases between.

This clonotype was counted at least ten times. The chain carries TRBV20-1 and TRBJ1-3; D gene uncertain. There are 15 residues in the CDR3. The germline V gene encodes CDR1 DFQATT and CDR2 SNEGSKA (reference sequence). V was trimmed by 5 bases and J by 7 bases, leaving 21 bases between them. DNA for the CDR3: TGCAGTGCTTTCAACCGGGCCAGAGGATGGAACACCATATATTTT. It is translated as CSAFNRARGWNTIYF.

In its sample, this clonotype was seen many times. The genes are TRBV6-2 or TRBV6-3 and TRBJ1-3; D ambiguous. The germline V gene encodes CDR1 MNHEY and CDR2 SVGEGT. The CDR3 totals 18 residues. The ends were cut back, 0 bases at V and 0 bases at J, with 15 bases in the middle. The CDR3 nucleotides read TGTGCCAGCAGTTACTCGATGTTAAGAGGACTCTCTGGAAACACCATATATTTT. Amino acids: CASSYSMLRGLSGNTIYF.

Comments on this clonotype: One junction end does not reproduce the germline sequence, and a read error may be involved. V gene TRBV6-1 combines with J gene TRBJ2-7, with 7 nucleotides matching TRBD1. CDR1 is MNHNS and CDR2 is SASEGT in the germline V gene. The CDR3 covers 12 residues. The CDR3 spells CATSYRGYVQYF. CDR3 bases: TGTGCCACCTCATACAGGGGCTACGTGCAGTACTTC.

This clonotype occurred many times. The chain has TRBV28 and TRBJ2-6, with 9 bases lining up with TRBD1. Per germline, CDR1 MDHEN and CDR2 SYDVKM. With V trimmed by 7 bases and J by 4 bases, 8 bases remained unmatched. CDR3 length equals 16 residues. For the CDR3, the DNA is TGTGCCAGCACTACCGGGACAGGGTTGGGGGCCAACGTCCTGACTTTC. It codes for CASTTGTGLGANVLTF. The whole variable domain, remainder taken from reference TRBV28 and TRBJ2-6, is DVKVTQSSRYLVKRTGEKVFLECVQDMDHENMFWYRQDPGLGLRLIYFSYDVKMKEKGDIPEGYSVSREKKERFSLILESASTNQTSMYLCASTTGTGLGANVLTFGAGSRLTVL.

This chain links TRBV6-1 with TRBJ1-6, with a weak D call TRBD1 (5 bases). Per the germline V gene, CDR1 is MNHNS and CDR2 is SASEGT. The CDR3 runs to 15 residues. V was clipped by 8 bases and J by 8 bases, with 19 bases between them. DNA for the CDR3: TGTGCCAGCGCCCTTTGGGGCAGGGAGTATTCACCCCTCCACTTT. Its translation: CASALWGREYSPLHF.

This clonotype was observed many times. The chain has TRBV12-3 or TRBV12-4 and TRBJ1-2; D is undetermined. V shed 3 bases and J shed 0 bases, with 8 bases lying between them. The CDR3 is made up of 14 amino acids. The CDR3 DNA reads as TGTGCCAGCAGTTTCCACAGTTCTAACTATGGCTACACCTTC. Encoded protein: CASSFHSSNYGYTF.

This chain uses TRBV7-3 with TRBJ2-2, with TRBD1 identical over 9 bases. The CDR3 is made up of 15 amino acids. V trimming: 4 bases; J trimming: 6 bases; junction bases outside the gene matches: 6. Germline V CDR1 and CDR2: SGHTA, FQGTGA. The CDR3 here is CASSSTGGASGELFF. DNA for the CDR3: TGTGCCAGCAGCTCAACAGGGGGCGCTTCCGGGGAGCTGTTTTTT.

This clonotype appeared many times. The CDR3 DNA is TGTGCCAGCAGAAACCAGGGAGGGACCGGGGAGCTGTTTTTT. This translates into CASRNQGGTGELFF. The V gene is TRBV6-1, the J gene TRBJ2-2; 7 positions agree with TRBD2. Trimming at V came to 6 bases and at J to 5 bases, leaving 6 bases not matched to a gene. Germline V gives CDR1 MNHNS, CDR2 SASEGT. CDR3 size: 14 residues.

This clonotype was picked up many times. V is TRBV6-1 and J is TRBJ1-5; D is perhaps TRBD1 (5 bases). The V gene lost 2 bases and the J gene lost 5 bases, with 10 bases spanning the gap. The CDR3 loop spans 14 amino acids. CDR1 MNHNS and CDR2 SASEGT come from the germline V gene. CDR3 bases: TGTGCCAGCAGTGAACTCCGGGGGGATCAGCCCCAGCATTTT. Its translation is CASSELRGDQPQHF.

In this sample, this clonotype turned up many times. This chain joins TRBV6-5 and TRBJ1-1; D not certain. Trimming removed 4 bases at V and 1 base at J, with 10 bases between. CDR3 length equals 14 residues. Per the germline V gene, CDR1 is MNHEY and CDR2 is SVGAGI. The CDR3 loop reads CASSSYAENTEAFF. The DNA for the CDR3 is TGTGCCAGCAGTTCCTACGCAGAGAACACTGAAGCTTTCTTT.

Ten or more counts support this clonotype. This chain joins TRBV4-1 and TRBJ1-2; tentatively, D is TRBD1 (5 bases). V was shortened by 0 bases and J by 0 bases, with 11 bases between the two germline ends. The CDR3 runs 16 residues. Germline CDR1 is MGHRA and CDR2 is YSYEKL. The CDR3 region is CASSQEADIANYGYTF. The DNA for the CDR3 is TGCGCCAGCAGCCAAGAGGCGGACATCGCTAACTATGGCTACACCTTC.

This chain connects TRBV29-1 to TRBJ2-5; 8 nucleotides match TRBD1. Germline-derived CDR1 and CDR2 are SQVTM and ANQGSEA. The J segment lost 4 bases and the V segment lost 5 bases, leaving 3 bases of the junction unmatched. This CDR3 has 12 residues. The DNA for the CDR3 is TGCAGCGTTATGACAGGGGTAGAGACCCAGTACTTC. It codes for CSVMTGVETQYF.

This clonotype showed up many times. The chain has TRBV5-1 and TRBJ2-6; TRBD2 matches 10 bases. This CDR3 is built from 17 residues. V lost 4 bases and J lost 0; bases outside the gene matches: 4. Germline values: CDR1 SGHRS, CDR2 YFSETQ. The CDR3 is CASSTTSGRSGANVLTF. As DNA, the CDR3 is TGCGCCAGCAGCACGACTAGCGGGCGCTCTGGGGCCAACGTCCTGACTTTC.

This clonotype was recorded at least ten times. The chain recombines TRBV6-1 with TRBJ2-7; D unresolved. This CDR3 contains 15 residues. Germline V gene lookup returns CDR1 MNHNS and CDR2 SASEGT. V was clipped by 3 bases and J by 6 bases, with 18 bases between them. CDR3 bases: TGTGCCAGCAGTGACGCATGGGCGGCGAGTGGCGAGCAGTACTTC. This codes for CASSDAWAASGEQYF.

This clonotype was counted ten times or more. The J gene is TRBJ2-7, the V gene TRBV14; D remains unclear. V lost 4 bases and J lost 6, with 19 bases in between. Germline V gene sequence: CDR1 SGHDN, CDR2 FVKESK. CDR3 length: 15 residues. CDR3: CASSLRGPASIEQYF. The CDR3 DNA reads TGTGCCAGCAGCCTCAGAGGACCCGCCTCCATCGAGCAGTACTTC.

The genes are TRBV6-2 or TRBV6-3 and TRBJ1-2; D unresolved. V was clipped by 6 bases and J by 2 bases, with 13 bases between them. The CDR3 is 14 residues long. Germline values: CDR1 MNHEY, CDR2 SVGEGT. The CDR3 DNA sequence: TGTGCCAGCAGCCACAGCAACCTAAACTATGGCTACACCTTC. This translates into CASSHSNLNYGYTF.

Regarding this clonotype: The junction and the germline gene differ at one end; a read error may be behind it. V and J are TRBV4-1 and TRBJ2-7; D remains unclear. In germline, CDR1 is MGHRA, CDR2 YSYEKL. The CDR3 is 15 residues long. The CDR3 region is CASSPLGLGSSEQYF. CDR3 sequence (DNA): TGCGCCAGCAGCCCCCTCGGGCTAGGGTCCTCCGAGCAGTACTTC.

Comments on this clonotype: At one end the junction does not follow the germline gene, possibly because of a read error. This sequence joins TRBV5-1 and TRBJ2-5, with TRBD2 matching over 7 bases. The CDR3 totals 14 residues. Germline CDR1 SGHRS, CDR2 YFSETQ. The CDR3 region has the DNA TGTGCCAGCAGCTTGGGACTAAAGAGTGAGACCCAGTACTTC. It yields the protein CASSLGLKSETQYF.

The gene calls are TRBV6-1 and TRBJ1-6; possibly TRBD1 for D (6 bases). Germline V gene sequence: CDR1 MNHNS, CDR2 SASEGT. The CDR3 is 16 amino acids. Deletions cut 6 bases from V and 5 bases from J, with 17 bases between. As DNA, the CDR3 is TGTGCCAGCAGCCCCGGGACACCCGCCGATAATTCACCCCTCCACTTT. This gives the protein CASSPGTPADNSPLHF.

Many counts were recorded for this clonotype. The chain recombines TRBV20-1 with TRBJ2-7, with 8 nucleotides matching TRBD1. V lost 2 bases, J lost 7 bases, and 10 bases stayed unmatched. Germline CDR1 reads DFQATT; CDR2 reads SNEGSKA (reference sequence). CDR3 length: 14 residues. The CDR3 sequence is CSARRSQGAREQYF. CDR3 nucleotides: TGCAGTGCTAGACGTAGTCAGGGGGCGCGGGAGCAGTACTTC.

This clonotype was seen repeatedly, ten times or more. The V call is TRBV6-1, the J call TRBJ1-1; 9 bases are a match to TRBD1. The V gene's germline CDR1 is MNHNS and CDR2 SASEGT. V lost 7 bases to trimming and J lost 4 bases; unmatched junction nucleotides: 4. The CDR3 runs 13 residues. CDR3: CASMRDRVTEAFF. Written as DNA, the CDR3 is TGTGCCAGCATGAGGGACAGGGTCACTGAAGCTTTCTTT.

With regard to this clonotype: Just one base apart from a much larger clone, this may be a read error. V gene TRBV3-1 combines with J gene TRBJ1-1; perhaps TRBD1 as D (5 bases). This CDR3 has 14 residues. CDR1 is LGHDT, CDR2 YNNKEL, per germline (reference sequence). As DNA, the CDR3 is TGTGCCAGCAAGATCGGGGCATTGAACTCTGAAGCTTTCTTT. Encoded protein: CASKIGALNSEAFF.

This clonotype showed up just a few times. V and J are TRBV20-1 and TRBJ2-5, with TRBD2 matching over 10 bases. V lost 3 bases, J lost 5 bases, and 6 bases stayed unmatched. This CDR3 region has 14 residues. The germline CDR1 and CDR2 sequences are DFQATT and SNEGSKA (reference sequence). The CDR3 here is CSARGLAYKETQYF. CDR3 DNA: TGCAGTGCTAGGGGACTAGCGTATAAGGAGACCCAGTACTTC.

The chain uses TRBV6-1 and TRBJ1-2, with D perhaps TRBD1 (5 bases). Looked up from germline, CDR1 is MNHNS and CDR2 is SASEGT. V was pared by 6 bases and J by 4 bases, with 21 bases between. The CDR3 spans 16 residues. The CDR3 reads CASRPTSGGWGYGYTF. CDR3 nucleotide sequence: TGTGCCAGCAGACCTACCTCCGGGGGATGGGGCTATGGCTACACCTTC.

This clonotype was detected ten times or more. The chain couples TRBV6-2 or TRBV6-3 to TRBJ2-5; no clear D. This CDR3 region has 11 residues. The germline CDR1 and CDR2 sequences are MNHEY and SVGEGT. V was pared by 5 bases and J by 5 bases, with 6 bases between. CDR3 nucleotides: TGTGCCAGCAGTGGGTACGAGACCCAGTACTTC. Protein: CASSGYETQYF.

The sample holds many counts of this clonotype. The chain combines TRBV5-1 with TRBJ1-1, with 8 bases matching TRBD1. Germline V gives CDR1 SGHRS, CDR2 YFSETQ. The J segment lost 7 bases and the V segment lost 0 bases, leaving 5 bases of the junction unmatched. The CDR3 extends over 14 amino acids. The CDR3 DNA reads TGCGCCAGCAGCTTGGGGACAGGGAGGATTGAAGCTTTCTTT. Amino acids: CASSLGTGRIEAFF.

This clonotype was observed at least ten times. V gene TRBV7-3 combines with J gene TRBJ2-5; D is uncertain. The CDR3 consists of 14 residues. V lost 2 bases to trimming and J lost 5 bases, with 12 bases between them. CDR1 SGHTA and CDR2 FQGTGA come from the germline V gene. This CDR3 reads CASSLWAGHETQYF. CDR3 nucleotide sequence: TGTGCCAGCAGCTTATGGGCAGGCCACGAGACCCAGTACTTC.

The chain carries TRBV7-2 and TRBJ2-5; possibly TRBD1 or TRBD2 for D (5 bases each). The CDR3 runs to 13 residues. Trimming took 8 bases from V and 4 from J, leaving 14 bases between them. Germline lookup yields CDR1 SGHTA and CDR2 FQGNSA. The CDR3 DNA sequence: TGTGCCAGCGGCTCGTCGGGGCCAGAGACCCAGTACTTC. It encodes CASGSSGPETQYF.